This T cell receptor (beta chain) stems from a study of CD8 T cells in ankylosing spondylitis. This clonotype appeared a few times. Its specificity is unknown. Study-level results: Reports of some motif variants in reactive arthritis synovial fluid and blood predate this one. There was reportedly significant enrichment of clones that were disease-linked in matched ankylosing spondylitis synovial fluid.

The CDR3 runs 15 residues. V lost 5 bases to trimming and J lost 5 bases; unmatched junction nucleotides: 9. CDR1 and CDR2 (germline): SGHTA, FQGNSA. Quantitative 5'-RACE with molecular barcodes was used to make the TCR beta libraries. TCRdb fed the 5' RACE reads into MiXCR, producing one record per CDR3 protein. The sample contains about 250,000 distinct CDR3 sequences, more than 15% of which appear only once. The chain joins TRBV7-2 to TRBJ2-3, with 8 bases that match TRBD2. The source is a male donor with ankylosing spondylitis or in good health (not recorded which). Sequencing input: blood, either unsorted or a sorted T cell fraction (not recorded which). The CDR3 protein is CASSVTSGPGDTQYF. The CDR3 bases are TGTGCCAGCAGCGTAACTAGCGGACCGGGAGATACGCAGTATTTT.